This record looks at one TCR beta chain sequence and its context. The antigen it recognizes is unknown. Sequencing was carried out with an Illumina HiSeq 2000. 5'RACE template switching, by which a universal primer site and unique molecular identifiers were added, was used to make TCR beta cDNA libraries. Synthesis of cDNA was primed from the TCR beta constant segment and was followed by two consecutive PCR amplification steps. In the paper's pipeline: Reads were demultiplexed and grouped by UMI with MIGEC, and clonotypes were assembled and quantified with MiTCR. To exclude erroneous sequences, any TCR cDNA sequence not supported by at least two reads was discarded. The tcR package was used for downstream repertoire analysis, and clonotypes were matched across fractions by CDR3 nucleotide sequence plus V segment. VDJmatch was used to annotate antigen specificity against VDJdb, with one amino acid substitution in CDR3 permitted. TCRdb reprocessed the reads and lists each CDR3 protein sequence as a single entry, with no DNA. TCRdb, not the original authors, processed these V and J calls. The sample table records some 150,000 distinct CDR3 sequences. The ten top clones hold more than 35% of the sample.

To determine HCMV serostatus, a commercial ELISA kit was used to detect HCMV-specific IgG in serum. Peripheral blood mononuclear cells were isolated from blood by Ficoll density gradient centrifugation. These data belong to a study of T cells expressing NK-cell markers (dated by TCRdb to 2020 to 2022). Study-wide context: Roughly 8 donors provided sorted CD3+CD56+NKG2C+, CD3+CD56+NKG2C- and CD3+CD56-NKG2C+ T-cell subsets, whose TCR beta-chain repertoires were profiled. Sequencing of the libraries produced 2 x 150 bp reads on Illumina HiSeq 2000/2500, MiSeq or NextSeq. All eight donors whose samples were sequenced were randomly selected healthy volunteers, three of them men and five women. Among the eight sequenced donors, only one was HCMV-seronegative, while the other seven were HCMV-seropositive.

Study-wide findings and limitations: It remained unclear whether the expanded NKG2C-expressing T cell clones were specific for HCMV antigens. Those dominant clonotypes were again the most abundant among CD3+CD56-NKG2C+ cells in a few donors, at about 25-60.1%. In roughly 6 donors, the dominant CD3+CD56+NKG2C+ clonotypes were among the top 10 CD8+ clonotypes and accounted for 1.0-7.0% of CD8+ T cells.

From the cysteine through the phenylalanine, the CDR3 covers 14 amino acids. The DNA is unrecorded. Reading the germline V gene gives CDR1 SNHLY and CDR2 FYNNEI. The sequenced sample was blood T cells: a sorted CD56 or NKG2C T cell subset, CD4+ or CD8+ T cells, or bulk PBMC T cells (not recorded which). The rearrangement joined TRBV2 to TRBJ1-1; no DNA is available, so the TRBD1 call from TCRdb remains unchecked. This receptor was taken from a woman between 45 and 60 years old in good health. Donor details come from another sample of the same person, matched by shared clones. Here the CDR3 is given as CASSETGLGTEAFF.